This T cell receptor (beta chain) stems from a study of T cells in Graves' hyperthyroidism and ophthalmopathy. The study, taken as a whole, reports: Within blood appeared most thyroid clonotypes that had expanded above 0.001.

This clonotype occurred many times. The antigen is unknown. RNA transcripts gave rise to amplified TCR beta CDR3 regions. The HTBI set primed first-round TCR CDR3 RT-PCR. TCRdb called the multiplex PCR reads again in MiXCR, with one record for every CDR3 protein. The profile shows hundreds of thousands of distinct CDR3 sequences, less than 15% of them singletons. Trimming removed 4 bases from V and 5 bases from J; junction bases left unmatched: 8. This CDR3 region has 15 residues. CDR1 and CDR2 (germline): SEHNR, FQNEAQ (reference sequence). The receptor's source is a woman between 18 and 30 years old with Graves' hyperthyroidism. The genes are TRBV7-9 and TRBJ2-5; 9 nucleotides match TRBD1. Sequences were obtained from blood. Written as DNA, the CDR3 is TGTGCCAGCAGCTCATATTCGGGGACAGGGGAGACCCAGTACTTC. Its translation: CASSSYSGTGETQYF.